This TCR beta chain comes out of a study of cytomegalovirus exposure and HLA in healthy donors. Germline values: CDR1 GTSNPN, CDR2 SVGIG (reference sequence). This CDR3 contains 12 residues. Trimming pared 3 bases from V and 5 bases from J, leaving 11 bases between. Primers: 60 Vbeta forward and 13 Jbeta reverse. Repertoires were generated with immunoSEQ multiplex PCR, while TCRdb's copy carries only in-frame clones and drops some. Of about 250,000 clones listed, around 90% are singletons. Sequenced: PBMCs. This receptor was taken from a girl between 2 and 10 years old in good health and CMV-seronegative. This sequence joins TRBV30 and TRBJ2-7, with D unclear. The CDR3 reads CAWRFTSHEQYF. The CDR3 DNA reads as TGTGCCTGGAGGTTCACAAGTCACGAGCAGTACTTC.